The 15 T cell receptor beta chains below come from one sample, sequenced in a study of Ad26.COV2.S vaccination and SARS-CoV-2 variants. The method was immunoSEQ multiplex PCR; TCRdb's version includes in-frame clones alone and lacks a portion of them. The data contain around 300,000 clones, 88% of them singletons. This sample's treatment: about 20 received Ad26.COV2.S at low or high dose, single or two shots; roughly five received placebo; per-sample allocation not given. Sampling occurred on day 63 after the first vaccine or placebo injection. This sample comprised peripheral blood, obtained in a trial of Ad26.COV2.S vaccine versus placebo. The receptor set was obtained from a person aged 18-60 years who received the Ad26.COV2.S COVID-19 vaccine or a placebo.

The chain joins TRBV6-6 to TRBJ1-5, with D unclear. The CDR3 is made up of 11 amino acids. V lost 5 bases and J 1 base, leaving 0 bases between the germline ends. CDR1 is MNHNY and CDR2 is SVGAGI in the germline V gene (reference sequence). The CDR3 bases are TGTGCCAGCAGTAGCAATCAGCCCCAGCATTTT. Translated, it gives CASSSNQPQHF.

The chain is built from TRBV30 and TRBJ1-4; D remains ambiguous. The V gene lost 3 bases and the J gene lost 7 bases, with 21 bases spanning the gap. This CDR3 region has 16 residues. Germline values: CDR1 GTSNPN, CDR2 SVGIG (reference sequence). CDR3 region: CAWSASPGYGSEKLFF. The CDR3 coding sequence is TGTGCCTGGAGCGCCAGCCCGGGTTATGGGAGTGAAAAACTGTTTTTT.

The J gene is TRBJ1-1, the V gene TRBV18, with TRBD1 matching 10 bases. CDR1 and CDR2 from the germline V gene are KGHSH and LQKENI. V gave up 3 bases and J gave up 6 bases; unmatched junction bases: 7. The CDR3 runs 15 residues. The CDR3 region is CASSPTGQGRSEAFF. CDR3 nucleotides: TGTGCCAGCTCACCCACGGGACAGGGGAGGTCTGAAGCTTTCTTT.

The chain joins TRBV5-1 to TRBJ2-7; 7 nucleotides line up with TRBD1. Trimming cost V 4 bases and J 4 bases; bases outside gene matches: 5. The germline V gene encodes CDR1 SGHRS and CDR2 YFSETQ. The CDR3 contains 13 residues. CDR3 sequence reads: CASSRTGPYEQYF. The CDR3 nucleotides read TGCGCCAGCAGCCGGACAGGCCCATACGAGCAGTACTTC.

The chain links TRBV24-1 to TRBJ2-1; no firm D call. The CDR3 has 12 amino acids. CDR1 is KGHDR and CDR2 is SFDVKD in the germline V gene. Trimming shortened V by 0 bases and J by 7 bases, and 3 bases separated the two germline ends. The CDR3 is CATSDLANEQFF. The CDR3 region has the DNA TGTGCCACCAGTGATTTGGCAAATGAGCAGTTCTTC.

V is TRBV4-3 and J is TRBJ2-7; D not resolved. The length of the CDR3 is 13 residues. V was pared by 1 base and J by 6 bases, with 10 bases between. Germline assignment: CDR1 LGHNA and CDR2 YSLEER. This CDR3 is CASSQVPPGEQYF. CDR3 sequence (DNA): TGCGCCAGCAGCCAAGTTCCGCCCGGCGAGCAGTACTTC.

The genes are TRBV5-1 and TRBJ2-3; 14 bases are a match to TRBD2. The CDR3 length is 16 residues. With 4 bases clipped from V and 3 bases from J, the junction kept 4 bases outside the gene matches. Germline V gives CDR1 SGHRS, CDR2 YFSETQ. The CDR3 sequence is CASSNGLAGGTDTQYF. The CDR3 bases are TGCGCCAGCAGCAACGGACTAGCGGGAGGAACAGATACGCAGTATTTT.

The chain is built from TRBV6-2 or TRBV6-3 and TRBJ1-6, with 8 positions matching TRBD1. The CDR3 totals 14 residues. CDR1 is MNHEY and CDR2 is SVGEGT in the germline V gene. V was clipped by 2 bases and J by 8 bases; unmatched bases: 2. This CDR3 is CASSYQDRDSPLHF. CDR3 sequence (DNA): TGTGCCAGCAGTTACCAGGACAGGGATTCACCCCTCCACTTT.

This clone has a single count. The chain combines TRBV30 with TRBJ2-4, with D possibly being TRBD1 or TRBD2 (5 bases each). Deletions cut 0 bases from V and 6 bases from J, with 15 bases between. Germline CDR1 GTSNPN, CDR2 SVGIG (reference sequence). This CDR3 is built from 15 residues. CDR3 sequence reads: CAWSVRMARGNIQYF. The CDR3 coding sequence is TGTGCCTGGAGTGTAAGAATGGCGAGGGGAAACATTCAGTACTTC.

The chain carries TRBV7-9 and TRBJ2-5; 9 positions agree with TRBD1. CDR1 is SEHNR and CDR2 is FQNEAQ in the germline V gene (reference sequence). V shed 8 bases and J 5 bases; nucleotides not matched to a gene: 0. This CDR3 contains 11 residues. Written as DNA, the CDR3 is TGTGCCAGCGGGACAGGGGAGACCCAGTACTTC. Translating gives CASGTGETQYF.

This chain connects TRBV5-1 to TRBJ1-2; D perhaps matches TRBD1 (5 bases). The germline V and J ends were trimmed by 0 bases and 8 bases, with 14 bases remaining between them. Germline V gives CDR1 SGHRS, CDR2 YFSETQ. The CDR3 loop spans 14 amino acids. Written as DNA, the CDR3 is TGCGCCAGCAGCTTGGTCCGGGACCTCGAGGGCTACACCTTC. Its protein is CASSLVRDLEGYTF.

The V gene is TRBV18, the J gene TRBJ2-3; 8 bases map to TRBD2. The CDR3 length is 17 residues. Germline assignment: CDR1 KGHSH and CDR2 LQKENI. V lost 2 bases to trimming and J lost 2 bases; unmatched junction nucleotides: 9. The CDR3 nucleotides read TGTGCCAGCTCACCATTTTCTTTAGCGGGAAACACAGATACGCAGTATTTT. Translated, it gives CASSPFSLAGNTDTQYF.

The chain has TRBV28 and TRBJ2-5; D perhaps matches TRBD2 (6 bases). V lost 3 bases and J lost 5, with 13 bases in between. CDR1 is MDHEN and CDR2 is SYDVKM in the germline V gene. The length of the CDR3 is 14 residues. CDR3 sequence reads: CASSFGGIGETQYF. Written as DNA, the CDR3 is TGTGCCAGCAGTTTTGGGGGGATCGGGGAGACCCAGTACTTC.

The V call is TRBV6-1, the J call TRBJ1-1; no reliable D call. This CDR3 is 13 amino acids long. Germline V lookup: CDR1 MNHNS, CDR2 SASEGT. Trimming removed 1 base at V and 3 bases at J, with 6 bases between. The CDR3 DNA reads TGTGCCAGCAGTGAAGGGGTTCACACTGAAGCTTTCTTT. It specifies CASSEGVHTEAFF.

This clone came up once. The chain is built from TRBV28 and TRBJ2-3; 10 positions match TRBD2. The germline CDR1 and CDR2 sequences are MDHEN and SYDVKM. The CDR3 sequence is 15 residues long. V dropped 8 bases and J dropped 2; count of bases not matched to a gene: 7. This chain's CDR3 is CASGGAGGNTDTQYF. DNA of the CDR3: TGTGCCAGCGGGGGAGCGGGAGGGAACACAGATACGCAGTATTTT. Variable domain in full (rest from reference TRBV28 and TRBJ2-3): DVKVTQSSRYLVKRTGEKVFLECVQDMDHENMFWYRQDPGLGLRLIYFSYDVKMKEKGDIPEGYSVSREKKERFSLILESASTNQTSMYLCASGGAGGNTDTQYFGPGTRLTVL.